This T cell receptor beta chain was identified during a study of T cell changes during pregnancy in multiple sclerosis. Looked up from germline, CDR1 is SEHNR and CDR2 is FQNEAQ (reference sequence). The length of the CDR3 is 15 residues. The V end lost 5 bases, the J end lost 7 bases, and 18 bases lay between the germline ends. Clones were sequenced by immunoSEQ multiplex PCR, and TCRdb holds only the in-frame ones, with some missing. The sample consists of approximately 96,000 clones, 92% of them appearing once. The chain recombines TRBV7-9 with TRBJ2-1; D is possibly TRBD1 (7 bases). The TCR was taken from a female donor in good health, enrolled as a control in a pregnancy study. Source: peripheral blood, taken after pregnancy. The CDR3 DNA reads as TGTGCCAGCAGCACACACAGGGGTCGGGGGAATGAGCAGTTCTTC. As protein: CASSTHRGRGNEQFF.